This entry describes one T cell receptor (beta chain). The target of this receptor is not known. There are no base qualities to consult, and no much larger clone falls within one base. Its CDR3 holds 12 amino acids, cysteine through phenylalanine. The CDR3 DNA has 36 bases and is translated from base 1. Based on the germline V gene, the CDR1 and CDR2 sequences are MDHEN and SYDVKM. V loses 6 bases, J loses 9 bases, and the germline ends lie 12 bases apart. The data originate from a study of T cell responses to AZD1222 COVID-19 vaccine (dated by TCRdb to about 2021). Regarding the complete study: AZD1222 recipients whose second dose came at about 4 weeks and those whose second dose came at about 12 weeks were combined into one group, since spike-specific TCR depth and breadth did not differ between the two schedules. TCR sequencing was performed for 230 to 250 trial participants, of whom approximately 200 were given two doses of AZD1222 and some 26 were given two doses of MenACWY control vaccine. Trial participants were enrolled by age into 18-55, 56-69 and 70-plus year subgroups, with approximately 150, 30 and 60 TCR-sequenced participants respectively.

Sample time point, as interpreted from the label and publication: baseline before first vaccination. Vaccinee samples were obtained from the UK trials COV001 and COV002, which included a single-blind randomized controlled phase 2/3 trial of AZD1222 (ChAdOx1 nCoV-19) in healthy adults. For TCRbeta chain sequencing, PBMC samples from trial participants were taken at day 0 and at day 28 after the second dose. Findings and caveats that apply to the study as a whole: Conclusions about previously exposed vaccinees are limited, since just 5 to 7 AZD1222 recipients were seropositive for SARS-CoV-2 at baseline. Participants were mostly white British, with more females than males. The authors suggested clonal diversity may have been underestimated. A significant rise in spike-specific TCR breadth and depth was observed after two AZD1222 doses relative to day 0 and relative to MenACWY recipients. Reportedly, close to half of the unique spike-specific TCRs recognized epitopes lying outside the regions that are mutated in the B.1.351 and B.1.1.7 variants. In the small 56-69-year group, the increase in depth fell short of significance, most likely because of low power. No day 14 peak-response samples were available, so repertoires were characterized only after the peak T cell response. Vaccine-associated CD4 TCRs spanned the whole spike protein, with dominant responses in regions 160-218 and 743-854.

The CDR3 regions of human TCRbeta chains were analyzed by immunosequencing. Per the source publication's procedure: TCRs in the repertoires were matched against a reference library of SARS-CoV-2-specific TCRs that had been generated with the MIRA antigen-specificity platform. Breadth was defined as the fraction of unique TCRs that were SARS-CoV-2-associated. Depth was defined as the fraction of total T cells that were SARS-CoV-2-associated. Using the MIRA data, each spike-specific TCR was assigned both to the spike region to which the TCR was reactive and to a CD4 or CD8 class. Log10-transformed breadth and depth values were compared by one-way ANOVA with Sidak's multiple comparisons tests. Sourced from immuneACCESS, this table was stored by TCRdb with only in-frame sequences that have V and J called. A share of the clones is absent; for the studies checked, an unresolved V gene accounts for under half, and the remainder has no known explanation. Clone size and V and J calls were adopted from that table, with D and trimming inferred from the DNA. The sample table records roughly 130,000 clones; approximately 94% of these occur just once. The ten largest make up around 7% of the sample.

The receptor comes from an adult in good health. Here the sequenced sample was peripheral blood, taken on day 0 of AZD1222 vaccination. The chain is encoded by TRBV28 joined to TRBJ2-1; a confident D gene designation cannot be given. Here is the DNA: TGTGCCAGCAGCCAGGAGCCGATTGAGCAGTTCTTC. It codes for CASSQEPIEQFF.